These 3 T cell receptor beta chains came from one sample sequenced in a study of blood T cell repertoires in COVID-19. Libraries were prepared by immunoSEQ multiplex PCR; TCRdb keeps only in-frame clonotypes and omits some of them. The data hold fewer than 45,000 clones, with approximately 88% observed a single time. Source material: peripheral blood. Every receptor here comes from a woman aged 35 to 49 with acute or convalescent COVID-19.

This clone was seen only once. The rearrangement joins TRBV6-4 to TRBJ1-5; D is unresolved. The germline gives CDR1 MRHNA, CDR2 SNTAGT. V dropped 6 bases and J dropped 6 bases, with 12 bases sitting between them. The CDR3 runs 13 residues. The CDR3 coding sequence is TGTGCCAGCAGCCCGGGATCTGGTCAGCCCCAGCATTTT. This gives the protein CASSPGSGQPQHF.

The genes are TRBV28 and TRBJ1-2, with D unclear. Germline V lookup: CDR1 MDHEN, CDR2 SYDVKM. CDR3 length: 13 residues. V was shortened by 7 bases and J by 2 bases, with 11 bases between the two germline ends. The CDR3 sequence is CASNSGPNYGYTF. CDR3 DNA: TGTGCCAGCAACAGCGGACCCAACTATGGCTACACCTTC.

The table lists this clone with a few counts. This chain links TRBV11-2 with TRBJ2-1; 8 bases are a match to TRBD2. Germline CDR1 SGHAT, CDR2 FQNNGV. CDR3 length equals 14 residues. V shed 5 bases, J shed 9 bases, and the junction held 9 bases outside the gene matches. CDR3 region: CASSPILAGFEQFF. The CDR3 DNA follows: TGTGCCAGCAGCCCTATATTAGCGGGATTTGAGCAGTTCTTC.